Listed below are T cell receptor beta chains from one sample, sequenced in a study of blood T cell repertoires in COVID-19. Clones were sequenced by immunoSEQ multiplex PCR, and TCRdb holds only the in-frame ones, with some missing. The table records 250,000 to 300,000 clones, 85% to 90% of them present only once. Source material: peripheral blood. These receptors were obtained from a woman aged 25-40 years with COVID-19, enrolled during active disease. CDR3s include the opening cysteine and the closing phenylalanine or tryptophan. Each record gives: CDR3 DNA, CDR3 protein, V gene, clone size, J gene, D gene. The D gene is left open where the match is weak. Part of the rows lack a size; the others show once, few, many or a class for expanded clones.

TGTGCCAGCAGTGAAACCGGAACAGGGTTCTATGGCTACACCTTC CASSETGTGFYGYTF TRBV6-1 . TRBJ1-2 .
TGTGCCAGCAGTTACTCGTTCGGGGGGCCCACAGATACGCAGTATTTT CASSYSFGGPTDTQYF TRBV6-6 . TRBJ2-3 .
TGTGCCTGGGGGGACAGGAGGGACACTGAAGCTTTCTTT CAWGDRRDTEAFF TRBV30 . TRBJ1-1 TRBD1
TGTGCTAACGCCCGGGACAGACTTAATGAGCAGTTCTTC CANARDRLNEQFF TRBV6-5 once TRBJ2-1 TRBD1
TGTGCCAGCAGTTTAAGTTTCGGGGGGCTAAATGAAAAACTGTTTTTT CASSLSFGGLNEKLFF TRBV28 . TRBJ1-4 .
TGCGCCAGCAGCCCCGGTACCTCTGGAAACACCATATATTTT CASSPGTSGNTIYF TRBV5-1 . TRBJ1-3 .
TGTGCCAGCAGTTATAATCGAGAGGCAACTAACTATGGCTACACCTTC CASSYNREATNYGYTF TRBV6-5 . TRBJ1-2 .
TGCGCCAGCAGCTTGGCGCTTACAGGGGGATGGAACACCGGGGAGCTGTTTTTT CASSLALTGGWNTGELFF TRBV5-1 . TRBJ2-2 TRBD1
TGTGCCAGCAGCAAATCGGACAGGTCAGAGACCCAGTACTTC CASSKSDRSETQYF TRBV21-1 . TRBJ2-5 .
TGTGCCAGCAACTCCCGGGACAGGGGGCCTGGCTACACCTTC CASNSRDRGPGYTF TRBV5-4 . TRBJ1-2 TRBD1
TGCGCCAGCAGCCCGGGACAGGTGGGCGGGGAGCTGTTTTTT CASSPGQVGGELFF TRBV5-1 . TRBJ2-2 TRBD1
TGTGCCAGCCAACTGGGGGGGCAGGCTCCTTCGAGTGAGCAGTTCTTC CASQLGGQAPSSEQFF TRBV5-6 . TRBJ2-1 .
TGTGCCAGCAGTTATGGGTCAGGGGGCTACGAGCAGTACTTC CASSYGSGGYEQYF TRBV6-2/TRBV6-3 . TRBJ2-7 TRBD1
TGTGCCAGCAACACGGGACAGGGCTCCTACAATGAGCAGTTCTTC CASNTGQGSYNEQFF TRBV7-6 . TRBJ2-1 TRBD1
TGTGCCAGCAGTGAAGGGACATATCTCTACGAGCAGTACTTC CASSEGTYLYEQYF TRBV25-1 . TRBJ2-7 .
TGCGCCAGCAGCCAAGCCCAGACCTACGAGCAGTACTTC CASSQAQTYEQYF TRBV4-1 . TRBJ2-7 .
TGTGCCAGCAGTCTTAGGACAGGGAACGGGGAGCTGTTTTTT CASSLRTGNGELFF TRBV2 . TRBJ2-2 TRBD1
TGTGCCAGCAGCGAAGGTAGGACAGGGTACCAAGGTGGCAATCAGCCCCAGCATTTT CASSEGRTGYQGGNQPQHF TRBV6-1 . TRBJ1-5 TRBD1
TGTGCCAGCAGCCAATCTGCGGAGGATCAGCCCCAGCATTTT CASSQSAEDQPQHF TRBV16 . TRBJ1-5 .
TGTGCCAGTAGTCCGACCTCAGGACAGGAGTATAGCAATCAGCCCCAGCATTTT CASSPTSGQEYSNQPQHF TRBV19 . TRBJ1-5 TRBD1
TGTGCCAGCAGCTTATCGGGGGGGCCCTTCAATGAGCAGTTCTTC CASSLSGGPFNEQFF TRBV7-8 . TRBJ2-1 TRBD2
TGTGCCAGCAGCTCTTTAGACTGGTCCGAGCAGTACTTC CASSSLDWSEQYF TRBV7-8 . TRBJ2-7 .
TGTGCCAGCAGTTATACAGGGGGCGCAGGGGGCTACACCTTC CASSYTGGAGGYTF TRBV6-6 few TRBJ1-2 TRBD1
TGTGCCAGCAGTTCTCTAGGGACAGGGAACTACGAGCAGTACTTC CASSSLGTGNYEQYF TRBV27 . TRBJ2-7 TRBD1
TGTGCCACCAGTGATATCAGATATATCACAGATACGCAGTATTTT CATSDIRYITDTQYF TRBV24-1 once TRBJ2-3 .
TGTGCCAGCAGCCAAGGACACCTTAACTATGGCTACACCTTC CASSQGHLNYGYTF TRBV3-1/TRBV3-2 . TRBJ1-2 .
TGCGCCAGCAGCTTAAGGGGGCCCTACGAGCAGTACTTC CASSLRGPYEQYF TRBV5-1 . TRBJ2-7 TRBD1
TGTGCCAGCAGCCCGGGGGTAAATCAGCCCCAGCATTTT CASSPGVNQPQHF TRBV12-3/TRBV12-4 once TRBJ1-5 .
TGTGCCAGCAGGTTCAGGGGCTTTTACGAGCAGTACTTC CASRFRGFYEQYF TRBV28 . TRBJ2-7 .
TGTGCCAGTACTGGGACATATTGGAACACTGAAGCTTTCTTT CASTGTYWNTEAFF TRBV2 few TRBJ1-1 .
TGTGCCAGCAGCCCCCTCTTGACTAGCGGAAACAATGAGCAGTTCTTC CASSPLLTSGNNEQFF TRBV28 . TRBJ2-1 TRBD2
TGTGCCAGCAGTTGGGGACAGGCCTATTCACCCCTCCACTTT CASSWGQAYSPLHF TRBV6-5 . TRBJ1-6 TRBD1
TGTGCCATCAGTTCGAAGGGGGACTATGGCTACACCTTC CAISSKGDYGYTF TRBV10-3 . TRBJ1-2 .
TGTGCCAGCAGCCCCGGACTCTACGAGCAGTACTTC CASSPGLYEQYF TRBV9 . TRBJ2-7 .
TGTGCCAGCAGGGGACAGCTGGAGGGCTACACCTTC CASRGQLEGYTF TRBV28 . TRBJ1-2 TRBD1
TGTGCCAGCAGGACAGGGGACGCCTACGAGCAGTACTTC CASRTGDAYEQYF TRBV2 . TRBJ2-7 TRBD1
TGCGCCAGCAGCTTTCTGACAGGCGAGAACACTGAAGCTTTCTTT CASSFLTGENTEAFF TRBV5-1 . TRBJ1-1 .
TGTGCCAGCAGCTTAACAGGGGGAGGTGATTCACCCCTCCACTTT CASSLTGGGDSPLHF TRBV5-6 . TRBJ1-6 TRBD1
TGTGCCAGCAGCGTACAGTTCGGAGTAGCGGGGCAAGAGACCCAGTACTTC CASSVQFGVAGQETQYF TRBV9 once TRBJ2-5 TRBD2
TGTGCCAGTAGTATGAGGGGGACAGGGGGCGCGGGGAACACTGAAGCTTTCTTT CASSMRGTGGAGNTEAFF TRBV19 . TRBJ1-1 TRBD1
TGTGCCAGCAGCCCGGGGGGGGCAGGGGTTGGCTACGAGCAGTACTTC CASSPGGAGVGYEQYF TRBV7-6 . TRBJ2-7 TRBD2
TGTGCCAGCAGCTCCGGACTGCGAGCCTACGAGCAGTACTTC CASSSGLRAYEQYF TRBV4-2 . TRBJ2-7 .
TGCGCCAGCAGCCAAGGGCAGTTTGAAGAGACCCAGTACTTC CASSQGQFEETQYF TRBV4-1 . TRBJ2-5 .
TGTGCCATTAAGAGGTTTTCAGGGTATTCCTACGAGCAGTACTTC CAIKRFSGYSYEQYF TRBV10-3 . TRBJ2-7 .
TGTGCCAGCAGCTCCCGCGGGGCTAGGAGCTATGGCTACACCTTC CASSSRGARSYGYTF TRBV7-9 . TRBJ1-2 .
TGCGCCAGCAAACAAGAGGGGAACACTGAAGCTTTCTTT CASKQEGNTEAFF TRBV5-1 . TRBJ1-1 .
TGTGCCAGTAGTCCCCAGGGGACTGAAGCTTTCTTT CASSPQGTEAFF TRBV19 . TRBJ1-1 .
TGTGCCAGCAGCCCCGGCGGGGAGCGGACCCAGTACTTC CASSPGGERTQYF TRBV7-7 . TRBJ2-5 .
TGTGCCAGCAGTGATCGAGGGGCTAGCGGGGGCCAATCCTACGAGCAGTACTTC CASSDRGASGGQSYEQYF TRBV27 . TRBJ2-7 TRBD2
TGTGCCAGCAGGAAGGAGACAGGGGCCCCCTACGAGCAGTACTTC CASRKETGAPYEQYF TRBV6-5 . TRBJ2-7 TRBD1
TGCGCCAGCAGCTTGGTGGCTAGCGGACCTCAAGAGACCCAGTACTTC CASSLVASGPQETQYF TRBV5-1 once TRBJ2-5 TRBD2
TGTGCCAGCAGCTTAGTAACCAGGATCGACGAGCAGTACTTC CASSLVTRIDEQYF TRBV11-2 . TRBJ2-7 .
TGCGCCAGCAGCCCGGCAGGACAGGGGAACTACGAGCAGTACTTC CASSPAGQGNYEQYF TRBV5-1 . TRBJ2-7 TRBD1
TGTGCCAGCAGCGTAGTCCTGCCTAATACGCAGTATTTT CASSVVLPNTQYF TRBV9 . TRBJ2-3 .
TGCAGCGTTGGGGGGGGACGGAACTATGGCTACACCTTC CSVGGGRNYGYTF TRBV29-1 . TRBJ1-2 .